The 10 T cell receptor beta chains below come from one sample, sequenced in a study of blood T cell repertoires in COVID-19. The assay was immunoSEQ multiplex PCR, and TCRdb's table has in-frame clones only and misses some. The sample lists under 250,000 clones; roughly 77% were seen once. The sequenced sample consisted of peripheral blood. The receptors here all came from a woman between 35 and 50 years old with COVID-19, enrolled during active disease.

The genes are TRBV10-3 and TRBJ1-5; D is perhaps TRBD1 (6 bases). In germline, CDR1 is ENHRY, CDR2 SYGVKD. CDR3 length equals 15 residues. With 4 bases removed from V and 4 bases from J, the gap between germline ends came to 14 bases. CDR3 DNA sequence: TGTGCCATCAGTGCGGGGACACCTTCAAATCAGCCCCAGCATTTT. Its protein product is CAISAGTPSNQPQHF.

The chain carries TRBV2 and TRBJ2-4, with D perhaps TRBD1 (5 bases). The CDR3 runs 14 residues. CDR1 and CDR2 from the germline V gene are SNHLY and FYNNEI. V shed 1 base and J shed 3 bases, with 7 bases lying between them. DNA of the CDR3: TGTGCCAGCAGTGAAGAGGGGTACAAAAACATTCAGTACTTC. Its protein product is CASSEEGYKNIQYF.

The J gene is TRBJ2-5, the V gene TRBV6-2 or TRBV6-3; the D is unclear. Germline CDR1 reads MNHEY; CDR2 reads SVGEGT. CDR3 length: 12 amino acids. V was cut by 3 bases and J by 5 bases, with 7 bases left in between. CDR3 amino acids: CASSYQVETQYF. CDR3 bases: TGTGCCAGCAGTTATCAGGTGGAGACCCAGTACTTC.

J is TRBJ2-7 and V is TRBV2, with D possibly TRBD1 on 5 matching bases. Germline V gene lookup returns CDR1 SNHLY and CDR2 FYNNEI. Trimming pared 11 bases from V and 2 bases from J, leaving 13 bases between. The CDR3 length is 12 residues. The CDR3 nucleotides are TGTGCCCTAAGTCAGGGAACCTACGAGCAGTACTTC. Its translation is CALSQGTYEQYF. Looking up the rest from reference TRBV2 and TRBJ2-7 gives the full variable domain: EPEVTQTPSHQVTQMGQEVILRCVPISNHLYFYWYRQILGQKVEFLVSFYNNEISEKSEIFDDQFSVERPDGSNFTLKIRSTKLEDSAMYFCALSQGTYEQYFGPGTRLTVT.

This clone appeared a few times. CDR3 protein: CASSRLMGNYGYTF. The CDR3 coding sequence is TGTGCCAGCAGCCGACTGATGGGTAACTATGGCTACACCTTC. This chain links TRBV5-6 with TRBJ1-2; D remains unclear. The V and J ends lost 4 bases and 1 base respectively, with 11 bases between them. Germline loops: CDR1 SGHDT, CDR2 YYEEEE. The length of the CDR3 is 14 residues.

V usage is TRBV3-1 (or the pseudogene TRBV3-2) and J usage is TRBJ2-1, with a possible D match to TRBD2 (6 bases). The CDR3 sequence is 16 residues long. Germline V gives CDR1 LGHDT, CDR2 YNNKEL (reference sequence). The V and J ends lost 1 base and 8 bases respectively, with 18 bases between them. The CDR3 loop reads CASSQAGTPHRHEQFF. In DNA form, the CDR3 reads TGTGCCAGCAGCCAAGCCGGGACTCCACACCGCCATGAGCAGTTCTTC.

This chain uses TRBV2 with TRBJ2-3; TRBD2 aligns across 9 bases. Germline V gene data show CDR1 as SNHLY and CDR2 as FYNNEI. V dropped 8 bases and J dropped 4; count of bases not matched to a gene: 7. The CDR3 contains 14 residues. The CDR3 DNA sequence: TGTGCCAGCGGTAGCGGGAGCCAGCCAGATACGCAGTATTTT. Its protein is CASGSGSQPDTQYF.

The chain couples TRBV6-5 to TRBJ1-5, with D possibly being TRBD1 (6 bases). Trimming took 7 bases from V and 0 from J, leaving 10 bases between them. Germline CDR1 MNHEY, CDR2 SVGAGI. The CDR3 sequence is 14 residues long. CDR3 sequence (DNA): TGTGCCAGCAATTCAGGGGATAGCAATCAGCCCCAGCATTTT. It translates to CASNSGDSNQPQHF.

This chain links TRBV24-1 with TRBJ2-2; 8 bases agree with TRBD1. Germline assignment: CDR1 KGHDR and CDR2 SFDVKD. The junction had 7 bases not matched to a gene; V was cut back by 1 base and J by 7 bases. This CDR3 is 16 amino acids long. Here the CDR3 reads CATSDFNDRGSGELFF. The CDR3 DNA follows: TGTGCCACCAGTGATTTTAACGACAGGGGAAGCGGGGAGCTGTTTTTT.

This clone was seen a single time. The CDR3: CASSPELQGTFDGYTF. CDR3 DNA: TGCGCCAGCAGCCCGGAACTACAGGGTACGTTTGATGGCTACACCTTC. The V gene is TRBV5-1, the J gene TRBJ1-2; TRBD1 is a possible D gene (6 bases). Trimming took 4 bases from V and 6 from J, leaving 22 bases between them. Germline CDR1 is SGHRS and CDR2 is YFSETQ. The CDR3 spans 16 residues.